The T cell receptor (beta chain) described here comes from a study of blood T cell repertoires in COVID-19 (TCRdb year 2020). A note on the overall study: The collaborator samples originated in the United States, Italy and Spain and spanned the acute and convalescent phases of COVID-19. The material from the prospective study consisted of cDNA or gDNA derived from T cells, B-cell-depleted T cells, or PBMCs. Subjects who had been exposed to COVID-19, were actively infected with it, or had recovered from it provided the deeply sampled blood TCRbeta repertoires that made up the dataset. The repertoires were made available in a free public database intended to serve as a resource for research on the immune response to SARS-CoV-2. Samples were obtained from the ongoing ImmuneRACE study (first 160 participants) and from 1,000 to 1,500 subjects provided by 6 global collaborators. Sample metadata almost always included a de-identified subject ID, COVID-19 status, age in years and sex. Where available, HLA class I and class II types were obtained from metadata supplied by the sample provider rather than from assay-based typing.

The immunoSEQ Assay, a bias-controlled multiplex PCR, was used to amplify TCRbeta CDR3 regions from genomic DNA. In the paper's pipeline: Nucleated cell counts per sample were estimated from amplification of reference gene primers within the assay. To quantify the absolute abundance of each unique TCRbeta CDR3 rearrangement, sequence reads were collapsed and filtered. Productive Simpson clonality was computed per sample as the square root of Simpson's diversity index over productive rearrangements. TCRdb took this table from immuneACCESS and kept in-frame rearrangements with V and J called. Such tables lack part of the clones; where checked against another copy, unresolved V genes explain under half of the gap, and the rest is unexplained. V and J calls and clone size are those listed in that table; D and trimming were worked out from the DNA. For this sample there are approximately 100,000 clones; about 90% appear just once. The ten largest make up approximately 15% of the sample.

Note on this clone: The specificity of this receptor is unknown. No per-base quality is available; no much larger clone lies one base away.

The collaborating institutions used their own protocols to collect whole blood in K2EDTA tubes. For TCRbeta analysis, collaborators shipped samples as frozen whole blood, isolated PBMCs, or DNA extracted from either of those sample types. Broad study findings and their caveats: The quantity of clinical and demographic metadata differed by source and by participant and was supplied without curation.

Source material: peripheral blood. The TCR was taken from a man over 45 with acute or convalescent COVID-19.

The sequence in DNA is TGTGCCATCAGTAATCCGGGACAGAATAGCAATCAGCCCCAGCATTTT. Its protein is CAISNPGQNSNQPQHF. Recombination joined TRBV10-3 with TRBJ1-5, with TRBD1 matching 7 junction bases. Trimming accounts for 5 bases at V and 0 bases at J, while the number of junction bases matched to no gene is 7. Its CDR3 holds 16 amino acids, cysteine through phenylalanine. The only DNA kept is the CDR3, 48 bases in frame from the first base. CDR1 and CDR2 were assigned from the germline V gene as ENHRY and SYGVKD.